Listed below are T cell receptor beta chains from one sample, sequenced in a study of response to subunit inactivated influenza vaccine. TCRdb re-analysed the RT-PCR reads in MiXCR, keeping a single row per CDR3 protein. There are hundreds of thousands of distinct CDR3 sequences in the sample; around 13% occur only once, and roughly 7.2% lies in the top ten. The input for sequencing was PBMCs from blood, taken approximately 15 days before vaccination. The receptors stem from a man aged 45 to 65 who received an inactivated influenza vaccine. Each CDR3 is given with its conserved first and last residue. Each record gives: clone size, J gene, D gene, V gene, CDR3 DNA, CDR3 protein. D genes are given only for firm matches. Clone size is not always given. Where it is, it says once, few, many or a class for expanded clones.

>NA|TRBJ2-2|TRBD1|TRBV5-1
TGCGCCAGCAGCGGGACAGAGCTTACCGGGGAGCTGTTTTTT
CASSGTELTGELFF
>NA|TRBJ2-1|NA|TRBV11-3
TGTGCCAGCAGCTTAGGGGGTGATCGCAATGAGCAGTTCTTC
CASSLGGDRNEQFF
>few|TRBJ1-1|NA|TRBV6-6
TGTGCCAGCACTCGGACAGAGAACACTGAAGCTTTCTTT
CASTRTENTEAFF
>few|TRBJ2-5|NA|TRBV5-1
TGCGCCAGCAGCTTGACGACAGACCAAGAGACCCAGTACTTC
CASSLTTDQETQYF
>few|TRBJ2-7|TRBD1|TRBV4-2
TGTGCCAGCAGCCAAGCCGACAGGGGGGAGTACGAGCAGTACTTC
CASSQADRGEYEQYF
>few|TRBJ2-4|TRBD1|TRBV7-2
TGTGCCAGCAGCCGTACAGGGGATGCCAAAAACATTCAGTACTTC
CASSRTGDAKNIQYF
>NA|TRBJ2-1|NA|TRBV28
TGTGCCAGCAGTTATAGCAGTTCGGAGCAGTTCTTC
CASSYSSSEQFF
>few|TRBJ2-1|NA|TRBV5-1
TGCGCCAGCAGCCTGGGGGGGGGCTACTCCTACAATGAGCAGTTCTTC
CASSLGGGYSYNEQFF
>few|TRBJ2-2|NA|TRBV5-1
TGCGCCAGCAGCTTGGATCTGGATGCGAACACCGGGGAGCTGTTTTTT
CASSLDLDANTGELFF
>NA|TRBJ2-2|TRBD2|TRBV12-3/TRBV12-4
TGTGCCAGCAGTTTAAGGGCTAGCGGGAGCCGGGAGCTGTTTTTT
CASSLRASGSRELFF
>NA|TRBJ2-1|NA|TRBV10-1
TGCGCCAGCAGTGCCGGGTTTGCCTACAATGAGCAGTTCTTC
CASSAGFAYNEQFF
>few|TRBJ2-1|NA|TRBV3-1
TGTGCCAGCAGCCCGAGGGCACAGGCCAACAATGAGCAGTTCTTC
CASSPRAQANNEQFF
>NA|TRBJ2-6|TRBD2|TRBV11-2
TGTGCCAGCAGCTTAGGAGGGACTAGCGCCCTAATCTCTGGGGCCAACGTCCTGACTTTC
CASSLGGTSALISGANVLTF
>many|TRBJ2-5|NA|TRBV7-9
TGTGCCAGCAGCTTAAGTTTTCCGGTGTGGGAGACCCAGTACTTC
CASSLSFPVWETQYF
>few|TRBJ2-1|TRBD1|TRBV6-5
TGTGCCAGCAGTTACGACCGACCGGGACAGGGTAAATATGAGCAGTTCTTC
CASSYDRPGQGKYEQFF
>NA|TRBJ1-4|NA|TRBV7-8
TGTGCCAGGAGCTTAGCGGCAGGTATACAAGAAAAACTGTTTTTT
CARSLAAGIQEKLFF
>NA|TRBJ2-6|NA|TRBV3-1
TGTGCCAGCAGCCAAGTGCTCCAGGGAGCGGGCTCTGGGGCCAACGTCCTGACTTTC
CASSQVLQGAGSGANVLTF
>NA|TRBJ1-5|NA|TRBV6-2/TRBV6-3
TGTGCCAGCCAAGATCTAAGGGGCAATCAGCCCCAGCATTTT
CASQDLRGNQPQHF
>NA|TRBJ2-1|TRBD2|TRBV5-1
TGCGCCAGCAGCCCTTTTGCGGGAGGCTCATACAATGAGCAGTTCTTC
CASSPFAGGSYNEQFF
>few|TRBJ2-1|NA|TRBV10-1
TGCGCCAGCGTCGCATCCTACAATGAGCAGTTCTTC
CASVASYNEQFF
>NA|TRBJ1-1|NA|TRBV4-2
TGTGCCAGCAGCCAAGGGCAGGGCGTAGGGTACACTGAAGCTTTCTTT
CASSQGQGVGYTEAFF
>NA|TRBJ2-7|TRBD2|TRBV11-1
TGTGCCAGCAGCTTAAGCGATTTTCTAGCGGGGGCAACCTACGAGCAGTACTTC
CASSLSDFLAGATYEQYF
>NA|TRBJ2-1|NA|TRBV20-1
TGCAGTGTTCAATGGGGTATGGGGCAGTTCTTC
CSVQWGMGQFF
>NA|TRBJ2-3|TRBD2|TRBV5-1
TGCGCCAGCAGCCTCGGACTAGCGGAGCCCACAGATACGCAGTATTTT
CASSLGLAEPTDTQYF
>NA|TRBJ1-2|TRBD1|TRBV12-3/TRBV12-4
TGTGCCAGCAGTTCACCCAGGGACAGGGGTGGCTACACCTTC
CASSSPRDRGGYTF
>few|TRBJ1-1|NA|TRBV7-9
TGTGCCAGCAGCTTAAGGGGCAGGGCGGGAACTGAAGCTTTCTTT
CASSLRGRAGTEAFF
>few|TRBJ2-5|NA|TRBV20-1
TGCAGTGCTCCGCCCCGGCCTGGGGAGACCCAGTACTTC
CSAPPRPGETQYF
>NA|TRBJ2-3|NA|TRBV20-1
TGCAGTGCTAGAGATCTAGGGAGTACAGATACGCAGTATTTT
CSARDLGSTDTQYF
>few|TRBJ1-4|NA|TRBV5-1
TGCGCCAGCAGCTTGGACACTCAAAAACTGTTTTTT
CASSLDTQKLFF
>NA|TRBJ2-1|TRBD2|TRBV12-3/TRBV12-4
TGTGCCAGCAGTCCCGGGGACTACCCTACCTACAATGAGCAGTTCTTC
CASSPGDYPTYNEQFF
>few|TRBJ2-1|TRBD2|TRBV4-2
TGTGCCAGCAGCCAAGATCCCCGGACTAGCGGGAGGAATGAGCAGTTCTTC
CASSQDPRTSGRNEQFF
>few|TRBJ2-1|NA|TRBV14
TGTGCCAGCAGCCAAGAGGTACGCGGGATGCGGTTCTTC
CASSQEVRGMRFF
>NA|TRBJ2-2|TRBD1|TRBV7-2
TGTGCCAGCAGCTCCACCACAGGGGTGGGCGGGGAGCTGTTTTTT
CASSSTTGVGGELFF
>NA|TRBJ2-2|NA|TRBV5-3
TGTGCCATGAGCTCTGGGCTGAACTGCGGGGTGCTGTTTTTT
CAMSSGLNCGVLFF
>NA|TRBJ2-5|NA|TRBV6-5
TGTGCCAGCAGTTCGAAAAGGGAGACCCAGTACTTC
CASSSKRETQYF
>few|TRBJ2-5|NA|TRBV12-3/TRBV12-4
TGTGCCAGCAGCCCCGGTTTGGGCTTACAAGAGACCCAGTACTTC
CASSPGLGLQETQYF
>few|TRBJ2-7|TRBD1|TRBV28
TGTGCCACCGGACAGGGATCCTACGAGCAGTACTTC
CATGQGSYEQYF
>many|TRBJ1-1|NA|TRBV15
TGTGCCACCAGCGCCTGGATCGGGACTGAAGCTTTCTTT
CATSAWIGTEAFF
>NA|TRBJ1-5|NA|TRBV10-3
TGTGCCATCAGTGAAAGTCACGGGGCCCAGCCCCAGCATTTT
CAISESHGAQPQHF
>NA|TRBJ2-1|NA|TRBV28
TGTGCCAGCAGCCCCTCTTACCGGGGGGCCGGAGACAATGAGCAGTTCTTC
CASSPSYRGAGDNEQFF
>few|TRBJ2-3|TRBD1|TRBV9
TGTGCCAGCAGCGTATGGGACAGGGGAAACTCGGCAGATACGCAGTATTTT
CASSVWDRGNSADTQYF
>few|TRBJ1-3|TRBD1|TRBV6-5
TGTGCCAGCAGTAACAGGGGATCTGGAAACACCATATATTTT
CASSNRGSGNTIYF
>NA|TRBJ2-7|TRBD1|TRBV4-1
TGCGCCAGCAGTCCCGGACAGGGACTTACCTACGAGCAGTACTTC
CASSPGQGLTYEQYF
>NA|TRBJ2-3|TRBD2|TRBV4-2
TGTGCCAGCAGCCAAGGGGGGGGTCGCGATACGCAGTATTTT
CASSQGGGRDTQYF
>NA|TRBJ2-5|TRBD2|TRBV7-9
TGTGCCAGCAGCCCACCGCTAGCGGTTCAAGAGACCCAGTACTTC
CASSPPLAVQETQYF
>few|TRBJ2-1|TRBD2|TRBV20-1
TGCAGTGTTAGATTCGGGACTAGCGGGAGGTCCTACAATGAGCAGTTCTTC
CSVRFGTSGRSYNEQFF
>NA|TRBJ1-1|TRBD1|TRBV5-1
TGCGCCAGCAGCTTCGGTTCAGGGGGCACTGAAGCTTTCTTT
CASSFGSGGTEAFF
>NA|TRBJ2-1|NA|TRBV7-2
TGTGCCAGCAGCTTAGATGGCGGGGCGGGGTATGAGCAGTTCTTC
CASSLDGGAGYEQFF
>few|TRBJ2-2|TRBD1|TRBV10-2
TGCGCCAGCAGTGATCCGACAGGGTTTAACACCGGGGAGCTGTTTTTT
CASSDPTGFNTGELFF
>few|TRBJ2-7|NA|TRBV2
TGTGCCAGCAGTTCGACTTATAACTACGAGCAGTACTTC
CASSSTYNYEQYF